This is a list of T cell receptor beta chains from one sample in a study of blood T cell repertoires in COVID-19. Sequencing used immunoSEQ multiplex PCR; TCRdb keeps in-frame clones, though not all of them. This table holds 250,000 to 300,000 clones, 88% found once. Sequencing input: PBMCs or T cells enriched from blood (not recorded which). The receptors derive from a woman in her 30s who had recovered from COVID-19. The CDR3 runs from the conserved cysteine through the conserved F or W. The D gene is left open where the match is weak. Part of the rows lack a size; the others show once, few, many or a class for expanded clones.

clone_size: NA; j_call: TRBJ1-1; d_call: TRBD1; v_call: TRBV5-1; cdr3_aa: CASSEQGATEAFF; cdr3_nt: TGCGCCAGCAGCGAACAGGGGGCTACTGAAGCTTTCTTT
clone_size: NA; j_call: TRBJ2-3; d_call: NA; v_call: TRBV5-5; cdr3_aa: CASSFGPQGSTDTQYF; cdr3_nt: TGTGCCAGCAGCTTCGGGCCACAGGGTAGCACAGATACGCAGTATTTT
clone_size: NA; j_call: TRBJ2-1; d_call: TRBD1; v_call: TRBV7-8; cdr3_aa: CASSLGSGGDPYNEQFF; cdr3_nt: TGTGCCAGCAGCTTAGGGTCAGGGGGCGACCCCTACAATGAGCAGTTCTTC
clone_size: NA; j_call: TRBJ2-1; d_call: TRBD1; v_call: TRBV14; cdr3_aa: CASSHRTGVVNEQFF; cdr3_nt: TGTGCCAGCAGCCACAGGACAGGGGTTGTGAATGAGCAGTTCTTC
clone_size: NA; j_call: TRBJ2-1; d_call: NA; v_call: TRBV4-3; cdr3_aa: CASSQTRLSYNEQFF; cdr3_nt: TGCGCCAGCAGCCAAACGCGGCTTTCCTACAATGAGCAGTTCTTC
clone_size: NA; j_call: TRBJ1-2; d_call: NA; v_call: TRBV25-1; cdr3_aa: CASSEFGYGYTF; cdr3_nt: TGTGCCAGCAGTGAATTCGGGTATGGCTACACCTTC
clone_size: NA; j_call: TRBJ2-7; d_call: NA; v_call: TRBV29-1; cdr3_aa: CSVEADTPYEQYF; cdr3_nt: TGCAGCGTTGAAGCGGACACACCCTACGAGCAGTACTTC
clone_size: NA; j_call: TRBJ1-1; d_call: NA; v_call: TRBV28; cdr3_aa: CASNVRGARTEAFF; cdr3_nt: TGTGCCAGCAACGTACGGGGGGCACGGACTGAAGCTTTCTTT
clone_size: NA; j_call: TRBJ1-2; d_call: TRBD1; v_call: TRBV24-1; cdr3_aa: CATSDQTTTGSIYGYTF; cdr3_nt: TGTGCCACCAGTGACCAAACTACGACAGGGAGCATCTATGGCTACACCTTC
clone_size: few; j_call: TRBJ1-5; d_call: NA; v_call: TRBV5-5; cdr3_aa: CASSWDTPNQPQHF; cdr3_nt: TGTGCCAGCAGCTGGGACACCCCCAATCAGCCCCAGCATTTT
clone_size: NA; j_call: TRBJ1-1; d_call: TRBD1; v_call: TRBV28; cdr3_aa: CASSLRTGGSTEAFF; cdr3_nt: TGTGCCAGCAGTTTGAGGACAGGGGGGAGCACTGAAGCTTTCTTT
clone_size: NA; j_call: TRBJ2-1; d_call: TRBD1; v_call: TRBV11-2; cdr3_aa: CASRRDRAYNEQFF; cdr3_nt: TGTGCCAGCAGAAGGGACAGGGCCTACAATGAGCAGTTCTTC
clone_size: NA; j_call: TRBJ2-3; d_call: TRBD1; v_call: TRBV7-6; cdr3_aa: CASSLVPWTGGLPDTQYF; cdr3_nt: TGTGCCAGCAGCTTAGTGCCCTGGACAGGGGGGTTGCCAGATACGCAGTATTTT
clone_size: NA; j_call: TRBJ2-1; d_call: NA; v_call: TRBV21-1; cdr3_aa: CASSKARDAGGHDRFWLNEQFF; cdr3_nt: TGTGCCAGCAGCAAAGCCCGGGATGCTGGTGGCCACGATCGTTTTTGGTTAAATGAGCAGTTCTTC
clone_size: NA; j_call: TRBJ2-2; d_call: NA; v_call: TRBV6-4; cdr3_aa: CASSPGLSNTGELFF; cdr3_nt: TGTGCCAGCAGTCCCGGACTCTCGAACACCGGGGAGCTGTTTTTT
clone_size: NA; j_call: TRBJ2-3; d_call: NA; v_call: TRBV5-1; cdr3_aa: CASSLRGMGTDTQYF; cdr3_nt: TGCGCCAGCAGCTTGCGGGGAATGGGCACAGATACGCAGTATTTT
clone_size: NA; j_call: TRBJ1-2; d_call: TRBD1; v_call: TRBV28; cdr3_aa: CASGQGAGSNYGYTF; cdr3_nt: TGTGCCAGCGGACAGGGGGCTGGGTCTAACTATGGCTACACCTTC
clone_size: NA; j_call: TRBJ2-3; d_call: NA; v_call: TRBV5-1; cdr3_aa: CASSLARADTQYF; cdr3_nt: TGCGCCAGCAGCTTGGCGCGGGCGGATACGCAGTATTTT
clone_size: NA; j_call: TRBJ1-6; d_call: TRBD1; v_call: TRBV6-5; cdr3_aa: CASSYGTGLNSPLHF; cdr3_nt: TGTGCCAGCAGTTACGGGACAGGTCTTAATTCACCCCTCCACTTT
clone_size: NA; j_call: TRBJ2-3; d_call: TRBD2; v_call: TRBV25-1; cdr3_aa: CATQASGYLDTQYF; cdr3_nt: TGTGCCACCCAAGCTAGCGGATATTTAGATACGCAGTATTTT
clone_size: NA; j_call: TRBJ2-3; d_call: NA; v_call: TRBV5-1; cdr3_aa: CASSLVGSWPDTQYF; cdr3_nt: TGCGCCAGCAGCTTGGTGGGTAGCTGGCCAGATACGCAGTATTTT
clone_size: NA; j_call: TRBJ1-1; d_call: NA; v_call: TRBV9; cdr3_aa: CASSVGGYTEAFF; cdr3_nt: TGTGCCAGCAGCGTGGGGGGATACACTGAAGCTTTCTTT
clone_size: NA; j_call: TRBJ1-6; d_call: NA; v_call: TRBV12-3/TRBV12-4; cdr3_aa: CASSLGAAPLHF; cdr3_nt: TGTGCCAGCAGTTTAGGTGCGGCACCCCTCCACTTT
clone_size: NA; j_call: TRBJ2-1; d_call: TRBD1; v_call: TRBV7-6; cdr3_aa: CASSLATDRVRSYNEQFF; cdr3_nt: TGTGCCAGCAGCTTAGCAACAGACAGGGTTCGCTCCTACAATGAGCAGTTCTTC
clone_size: NA; j_call: TRBJ2-7; d_call: NA; v_call: TRBV11-3; cdr3_aa: CASSPGYAYEQYF; cdr3_nt: TGTGCCAGCAGCCCCGGGTACGCCTACGAGCAGTACTTC
clone_size: NA; j_call: TRBJ2-7; d_call: NA; v_call: TRBV7-9; cdr3_aa: CASSLVHYEQYF; cdr3_nt: TGTGCCAGCAGCTTAGTCCATTACGAGCAGTACTTC
clone_size: few; j_call: TRBJ1-3; d_call: NA; v_call: TRBV28; cdr3_aa: CAHLGRSSGNTIYF; cdr3_nt: TGTGCCCATTTGGGGCGGAGCTCTGGAAACACCATATATTTT
clone_size: NA; j_call: TRBJ1-5; d_call: NA; v_call: TRBV11-2; cdr3_aa: CASSLGGGSQPQHF; cdr3_nt: TGTGCCAGCAGCTTAGGGGGAGGGAGTCAGCCCCAGCATTTT
clone_size: few; j_call: TRBJ1-1; d_call: NA; v_call: TRBV9; cdr3_aa: CASSVGENTEAFF; cdr3_nt: TGTGCCAGCAGCGTAGGAGAGAACACTGAAGCTTTCTTT
clone_size: few; j_call: TRBJ1-1; d_call: NA; v_call: TRBV6-6; cdr3_aa: CASSYSEAKAFF; cdr3_nt: TGTGCCAGCAGTTACTCGGAGGCAAAGGCTTTCTTT
clone_size: NA; j_call: TRBJ2-5; d_call: TRBD2; v_call: TRBV18; cdr3_aa: CASSPSSGGAQETQYF; cdr3_nt: TGTGCCAGCTCACCCTCTAGCGGGGGGGCTCAAGAGACCCAGTACTTC
clone_size: NA; j_call: TRBJ1-5; d_call: TRBD1; v_call: TRBV6-5; cdr3_aa: CASSLTGTGWHQPQHF; cdr3_nt: TGTGCCAGCAGTTTAACCGGGACAGGGTGGCATCAGCCCCAGCATTTT
clone_size: NA; j_call: TRBJ1-6; d_call: NA; v_call: TRBV5-1; cdr3_aa: CASSLGANSGDSPLHF; cdr3_nt: TGCGCCAGCAGCTTAGGTGCGAACAGCGGCGATTCACCCCTCCACTTT
clone_size: once; j_call: TRBJ2-3; d_call: NA; v_call: TRBV5-4; cdr3_aa: CASSLSRWTDTQYF; cdr3_nt: TGTGCCAGCAGCTTGTCCAGGTGGACAGATACGCAGTATTTT
clone_size: NA; j_call: TRBJ2-1; d_call: NA; v_call: TRBV30; cdr3_aa: CAWSVSLTYNEQFF; cdr3_nt: TGTGCCTGGAGTGTAAGTCTAACCTACAATGAGCAGTTCTTC
clone_size: NA; j_call: TRBJ2-7; d_call: TRBD2; v_call: TRBV27; cdr3_aa: CASRTSGGPYEQYF; cdr3_nt: TGTGCCAGCAGGACTAGCGGGGGTCCCTACGAGCAGTACTTC
clone_size: NA; j_call: TRBJ1-2; d_call: NA; v_call: TRBV6-5; cdr3_aa: CASTLSGHYGYTF; cdr3_nt: TGTGCCAGCACCCTGAGCGGACACTATGGCTACACCTTC
clone_size: NA; j_call: TRBJ1-5; d_call: NA; v_call: TRBV27; cdr3_aa: CASSLGGLVSNQPQHF; cdr3_nt: TGTGCCAGCAGTTTGGGGGGTCTGGTGAGCAATCAGCCCCAGCATTTT
clone_size: NA; j_call: TRBJ1-5; d_call: TRBD1; v_call: TRBV7-8; cdr3_aa: CASRRGGQGANQPQHF; cdr3_nt: TGTGCCAGCAGGCGGGGTGGTCAGGGGGCGAATCAGCCCCAGCATTTT
clone_size: NA; j_call: TRBJ1-5; d_call: NA; v_call: TRBV7-6; cdr3_aa: CASSLGLRGRKNQPQHF; cdr3_nt: TGTGCCAGCAGCTTAGGGTTACGGGGAAGGAAGAATCAGCCCCAGCATTTT
clone_size: NA; j_call: TRBJ1-1; d_call: TRBD1; v_call: TRBV7-8; cdr3_aa: CASSYPRTGVMNTEAFF; cdr3_nt: TGTGCCAGCAGTTATCCGCGGACAGGGGTGATGAACACTGAAGCTTTCTTT
clone_size: NA; j_call: TRBJ2-3; d_call: TRBD2; v_call: TRBV24-1; cdr3_aa: CATRRGGGTSDTQYF; cdr3_nt: TGTGCCACCAGGCGGGGGGGTGGGACATCAGATACGCAGTATTTT
clone_size: NA; j_call: TRBJ2-7; d_call: TRBD1; v_call: TRBV27; cdr3_aa: CASSFVGQLRSQYF; cdr3_nt: TGTGCCAGCAGTTTTGTGGGACAGTTGAGGTCGCAGTACTTC
clone_size: NA; j_call: TRBJ1-6; d_call: TRBD1; v_call: TRBV6-5; cdr3_aa: CASSYHLDRANSPLHF; cdr3_nt: TGTGCCAGCAGTTACCACCTTGACAGGGCTAATTCACCCCTCCACTTT
clone_size: NA; j_call: TRBJ1-4; d_call: TRBD1; v_call: TRBV4-3; cdr3_aa: CASSQDRRGLTNEKLFF; cdr3_nt: TGCGCCAGCAGCCAAGATCGGAGGGGGCTGACTAATGAAAAACTGTTTTTT
clone_size: NA; j_call: TRBJ2-1; d_call: NA; v_call: TRBV7-8; cdr3_aa: CASSLPFSEQFF; cdr3_nt: TGTGCCAGCAGCCTGCCCTTTAGTGAGCAGTTCTTC
clone_size: NA; j_call: TRBJ1-2; d_call: NA; v_call: TRBV7-2; cdr3_aa: CASSPDRNYGYTF; cdr3_nt: TGTGCCAGCAGCCCTGACAGGAACTATGGCTACACCTTC
clone_size: NA; j_call: TRBJ2-5; d_call: TRBD2; v_call: TRBV6-2/TRBV6-3; cdr3_aa: CASSYFPGLGETQYF; cdr3_nt: TGTGCCAGCAGTTACTTTCCGGGACTAGGGGAGACCCAGTACTTC
clone_size: once; j_call: TRBJ1-1; d_call: NA; v_call: TRBV3-1/TRBV3-2; cdr3_aa: CASSLPGHNTEAFF; cdr3_nt: TGTGCCAGCAGCCTTCCGGGACACAACACTGAAGCTTTCTTT
clone_size: once; j_call: TRBJ1-5; d_call: NA; v_call: TRBV2; cdr3_aa: CASSEQNSNQPQHF; cdr3_nt: TGTGCCAGCAGTGAACAGAATAGCAATCAGCCCCAGCATTTT
clone_size: few; j_call: TRBJ1-2; d_call: NA; v_call: TRBV7-2; cdr3_aa: CASSLGQEAPNGYTF; cdr3_nt: TGTGCCAGCAGCTTAGGGCAGGAGGCCCCAAATGGCTACACCTTC
clone_size: NA; j_call: TRBJ1-5; d_call: NA; v_call: TRBV7-6; cdr3_aa: CASSLAEGPQHF; cdr3_nt: TGTGCCAGCAGCTTAGCGGAGGGGCCCCAGCATTTT
clone_size: NA; j_call: TRBJ2-7; d_call: NA; v_call: TRBV27; cdr3_aa: CASSFLGGSYEQYF; cdr3_nt: TGTGCCAGCAGTTTTCTGGGAGGCTCCTACGAGCAGTACTTC
clone_size: once; j_call: TRBJ2-1; d_call: NA; v_call: TRBV30; cdr3_aa: CAWSVRGNEQFF; cdr3_nt: TGTGCCTGGAGTGTAAGGGGCAATGAGCAGTTCTTC
clone_size: NA; j_call: TRBJ1-3; d_call: TRBD1; v_call: TRBV27; cdr3_aa: CASSLTGAGNTIYF; cdr3_nt: TGTGCCAGCAGCCTGACAGGGGCTGGAAACACCATATATTTT
clone_size: NA; j_call: TRBJ2-7; d_call: TRBD2; v_call: TRBV28; cdr3_aa: CASSRLAGRYEQYF; cdr3_nt: TGTGCCAGCAGCCGACTAGCGGGGCGCTACGAGCAGTACTTC
clone_size: NA; j_call: TRBJ1-1; d_call: NA; v_call: TRBV24-1; cdr3_aa: CATRSIWNTEAFF; cdr3_nt: TGTGCCACCAGGTCCATTTGGAACACTGAAGCTTTCTTT
clone_size: NA; j_call: TRBJ2-1; d_call: TRBD2; v_call: TRBV11-3; cdr3_aa: CASSPGTSVYNEQFF; cdr3_nt: TGTGCCAGCAGCCCGGGGACTAGCGTCTACAATGAGCAGTTCTTC